The source of this T cell receptor beta chain is a study of regulatory T cells in long-lasting Graves disease. Findings and caveats of the study: Persistent Graves' patients showed reduced TCR diversity versus newly diagnosed patients. Relative to new patients (under 1,000), persistent patients exhibited greater sharing of public clonotypes (over 2,500).

Through Arm-PCR of CDR3 regions and iRepertoire HTBI primers, TCR beta libraries were built. MiXCR, applied by TCRdb to the multiplex PCR reads, yields one record per CDR3 protein. The sample holds 350,000 to 450,000 distinct CDR3 sequences, roughly 15% seen once. Germline CDR1 MDHEN, CDR2 SYDVKM. Trimming pared 3 bases from V and 4 bases from J, leaving 13 bases between. The CDR3 has 15 amino acids. Time point reported: newly diagnosed GD, antithyroid drugs for less than 3 months. TCR sequences were obtained from RNA taken from PBMCs. The sample holds many counts of this clonotype. The target antigen is unknown. The sample was also linked to a second study, of T cells in Graves' hyperthyroidism and ophthalmopathy.

This TCR derives from a woman aged 40-49 years with Graves disease. The specimen comprised peripheral blood mononuclear cells (PBMCs), sampled at new diagnosis, from a patient treated with antithyroid drugs. V and J are TRBV28 and TRBJ1-3, with a tentative D call TRBD1 (5 bases). The CDR3 loop reads CASSFGESGGNTIYF. CDR3 bases: TGTGCCAGCAGTTTTGGGGAGTCAGGGGGAAACACCATATATTTT.